Below, one T cell receptor (beta chain) is given with its context. The data were obtained in a study of lymphopenia after photon versus proton radiotherapy. CDR1 and CDR2 from the germline V gene are SGHNT and YYREEE (reference sequence). The CDR3 consists of 14 residues. V lost 4 bases, J lost 5 bases, and 14 bases lay in between. Data came from immunoSEQ multiplex PCR; TCRdb stores just in-frame clones and leaves some out. In the table there are roughly 58,000 clones, around 87% of which are singletons. The TCR sequence derives from a man aged 80 or over with esophageal cancer. V is TRBV5-4 and J is TRBJ2-3; no reliable D call. This sample comprised peripheral blood, obtained from a patient treated with proton-based radiotherapy. The DNA for the CDR3 is TGTGCCAGCAGCAAGCCCCTCTATGAAGATACGCAGTATTTT. Amino acids: CASSKPLYEDTQYF.